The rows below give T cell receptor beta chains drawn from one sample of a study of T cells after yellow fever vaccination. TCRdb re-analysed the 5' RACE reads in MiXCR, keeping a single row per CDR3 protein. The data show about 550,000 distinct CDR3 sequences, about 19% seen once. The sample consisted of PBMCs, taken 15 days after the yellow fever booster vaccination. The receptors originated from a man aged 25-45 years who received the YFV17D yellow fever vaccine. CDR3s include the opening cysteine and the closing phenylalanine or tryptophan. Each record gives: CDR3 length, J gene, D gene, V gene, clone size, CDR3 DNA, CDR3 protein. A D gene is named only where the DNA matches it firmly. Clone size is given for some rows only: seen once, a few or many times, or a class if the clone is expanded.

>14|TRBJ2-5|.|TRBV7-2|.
TGTGCCAGCAGCCCCGGGTCGCGATGGGAGACCCAGTACTTC
CASSPGSRWETQYF
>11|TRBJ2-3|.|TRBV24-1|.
TGTGCCACCAGTGGTTTGGATACGCAGTATTTT
CATSGLDTQYF
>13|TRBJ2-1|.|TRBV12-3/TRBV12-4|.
TGTGCCACGGGGGCTAGCTCCTACAATGAGCAGTTCTTC
CATGASSYNEQFF
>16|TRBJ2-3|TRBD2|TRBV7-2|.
TGTGCCAGCAGCTTAAAGACTAGCGGCCTCCCAGATACGCAGTATTTT
CASSLKTSGLPDTQYF
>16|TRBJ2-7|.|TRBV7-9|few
TGTGCCAGCAGCCTGGATTCCGGGACTGCGAGATACGAGCAGTACTTC
CASSLDSGTARYEQYF
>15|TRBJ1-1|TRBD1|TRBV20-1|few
TGCAGTGCTAGAGATTTCGGGACAGCGGACACTGAAGCTTTCTTT
CSARDFGTADTEAFF
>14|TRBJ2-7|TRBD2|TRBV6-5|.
TGTGCCAGCAGTTACGAAGCGGGAGCCTACGAGCAGTACTTC
CASSYEAGAYEQYF
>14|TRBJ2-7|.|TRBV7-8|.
TGTGCCAGCACCAAGGGCCGAAATACCTACGAGCAGTACTTC
CASTKGRNTYEQYF
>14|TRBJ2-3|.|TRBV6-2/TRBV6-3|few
TGTGCCAGCAGTTACAAGATTCGGGCAGATACGCAGTATTTT
CASSYKIRADTQYF
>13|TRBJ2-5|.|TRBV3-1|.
TGTGCCAGCAGCCAAGGTTCCGGAGAGACCCAGTACTTC
CASSQGSGETQYF
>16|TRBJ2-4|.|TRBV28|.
TGTGCCAGCAGTTCTGCAGGGATGGGAGCCAAAAACATTCAGTACTTC
CASSSAGMGAKNIQYF
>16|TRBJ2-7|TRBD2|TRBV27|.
TGTGCCAGCAGTTTATTAACTAGCGGGAGTGGTTTCGAGCAGTACTTC
CASSLLTSGSGFEQYF
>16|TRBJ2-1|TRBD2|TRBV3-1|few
TGTGCCAGCAGCCAAGATAGGAGCGGGAGATACAATGAGCAGTTCTTC
CASSQDRSGRYNEQFF
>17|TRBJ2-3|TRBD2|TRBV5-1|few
TGCGCCAGCAGCTTGAACGGACTAGCGGGTAGCACAGATACGCAGTATTTT
CASSLNGLAGSTDTQYF
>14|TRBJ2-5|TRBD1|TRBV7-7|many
TGTGCCAGCAGTGGACAGGGGATCAAAGAGACCCAGTACTTC
CASSGQGIKETQYF
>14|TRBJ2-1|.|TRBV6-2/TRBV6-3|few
TGTGCCAGCAGTTACTCGGCTAACTACAATGAGCAGTTCTTC
CASSYSANYNEQFF
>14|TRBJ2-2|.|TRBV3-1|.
TGTGCCAGCAGCCAGCGAGGCGGGACAGGGGAGCTGTTTTTT
CASSQRGGTGELFF
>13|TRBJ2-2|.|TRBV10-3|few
TGTGCCATCACTCACAGGGACACCGGGGAGCTGTTTTTT
CAITHRDTGELFF
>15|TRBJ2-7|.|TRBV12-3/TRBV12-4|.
TGTGCCAGCAGTTCCGGCGGTAAGGTTGGCTACGAGCAGTACTTC
CASSSGGKVGYEQYF
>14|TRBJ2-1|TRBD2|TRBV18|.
TGTGCCAGCTCGGCTCCTAGCGGGGATACCCGGCAGTTCTTC
CASSAPSGDTRQFF
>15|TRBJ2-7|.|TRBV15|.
TGTGCCACCAGCAGATCGTTAGGGGTGAAGGACGAGCAGTACTTC
CATSRSLGVKDEQYF
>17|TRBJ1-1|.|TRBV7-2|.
TGTGCCAGCAGCCGCCCCGCCTCCCGGGACCGGGACACTGAAGCTTTCTTT
CASSRPASRDRDTEAFF
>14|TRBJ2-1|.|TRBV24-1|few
TGTGCCACCAGTGATGAGTATAGGAGGAATGAGCAGTTCTTC
CATSDEYRRNEQFF
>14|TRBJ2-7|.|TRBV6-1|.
TGTGCCAGCAGGCTAGATACAGAAACCTACGAGCAGTACTTC
CASRLDTETYEQYF
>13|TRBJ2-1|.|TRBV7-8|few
TGTGCCAGCAGCCCCGGGAGCACCGATGAGCAGTTCTTC
CASSPGSTDEQFF
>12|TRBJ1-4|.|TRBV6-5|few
TGTGCCAGCAGCGGAAATTCAGAAAAACTGTTTTTT
CASSGNSEKLFF
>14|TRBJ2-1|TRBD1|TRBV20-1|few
TGCAGTGCCAACAGGGGGATCTCCTACAATGAGCAGTTCTTC
CSANRGISYNEQFF
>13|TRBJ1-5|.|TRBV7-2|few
TGTGCCAGCAGCCCCCGGCGCAATCAGCCCCAGCATTTT
CASSPRRNQPQHF
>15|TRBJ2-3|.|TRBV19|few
TGTGCCACCTCCCGCGGCGGGCAACGAGGAGATACGCAGTATTTT
CATSRGGQRGDTQYF
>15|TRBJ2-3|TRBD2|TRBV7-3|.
TGTGCCAGCAGCCCGACCGGGACTAGCGGCGATACGCAGTATTTT
CASSPTGTSGDTQYF
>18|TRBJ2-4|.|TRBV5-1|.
TGCGCCAGCAGCTTGGCCCCCTACCGGGAGCTGGGCAAAAACATTCAGTACTTC
CASSLAPYRELGKNIQYF
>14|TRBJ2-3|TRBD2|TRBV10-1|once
TGCGCCGGGCCGGCTAGCGGGAATTCTGATACGCAGTATTTT
CAGPASGNSDTQYF
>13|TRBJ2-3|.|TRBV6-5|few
TGTGCCAGCAGTTTGCCCGGATTGGATACGCAGTATTTT
CASSLPGLDTQYF
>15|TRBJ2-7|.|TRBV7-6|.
TGTGCCAGCAGCCCCGGTCGGGGGACGACCTACGAGCAGTACTTC
CASSPGRGTTYEQYF
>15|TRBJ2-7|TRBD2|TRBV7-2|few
TGTGCCAGCAGCTTTGGACTAGCGGGAGGGACTGAGCAGTACTTC
CASSFGLAGGTEQYF